The source of this T cell receptor (beta chain) is a study of spatial heterogeneity in lung cancer. TCRdb re-analysed the 5' RACE reads in MiXCR, keeping a single row per CDR3 protein. The sample consists of over 10,000 distinct CDR3 sequences, about 6% of them appearing once. Germline V gene sequence: CDR1 KGHSH, CDR2 LQKENI. Trimming removed 5 bases from V and 6 bases from J; junction bases left unmatched: 14. This CDR3 has 16 amino acids. Described time point: sample taken at primary tumor resection. Unsorted whole RNA from tumor, nontumor lung or frozen PBMC underwent sequencing. Relative to its sample, this clonotype is medium-sized. The antigen is not known. General observations from the study: Tumors with more nonsynonymous mutations had more expanded intratumoral alpha and beta TCRs.

This receptor was taken from a female donor with early-stage non-small cell lung cancer. The sample here was lung tumor tissue, taken at surgery. The J gene is TRBJ1-1, the V gene TRBV18, with 8 nucleotides matching TRBD1. This CDR3 is CASSTRTGMHRAEAFF. The CDR3 DNA follows: TGTGCCAGCTCAACCCGGACAGGGATGCACAGGGCTGAAGCTTTCTTT. Full variable domain (missing parts from reference TRBV18 and TRBJ1-1): NAGVMQNPRHLVRRRGQEARLRCSPMKGHSHVYWYRQLPEEGLKFMVYLQKENIIDESGMPKERFSAEFPKEGPSILRIQQVVRGDSAAYFCASSTRTGMHRAEAFFGQGTRLTVV.